This record looks at one T cell receptor beta chain sequence and its context. The antigen is not known. This sample was taken from a study of T cell responses to AZD1222 COVID-19 vaccine. Study-wide points: The study found Spike-specific TCR breadth and depth rose after two AZD1222 doses. Donors, mostly white British, included more females; clonal diversity was possibly underestimated. Among AZD1222 vaccinees, only 5 or 6 were seropositive at baseline.

Germline assignment: CDR1 DFQATT and CDR2 SNEGSKA (reference sequence). Trimming removed 3 bases from V and 6 bases from J, with 18 bases in between. The CDR3 is made up of 15 amino acids. Here immunoSEQ multiplex PCR was the method, and the copy in TCRdb shows in-frame clones only, minus some. The repertoire holds around 76,000 clones, with 84% as singletons. The sample was peripheral blood, taken on day 0 of AZD1222 vaccination. The receptor was isolated from an adult in good health. The chain uses TRBV20-1 and TRBJ1-5; no firm D call. The CDR3 sequence: CSASVPDMEFQPQHF. Written as DNA, the CDR3 is TGCAGTGCTAGTGTTCCTGACATGGAGTTTCAGCCCCAGCATTTT.